Presented here are 30 T cell receptor beta chains from one specimen sequenced in a study of blood T cell repertoires in COVID-19. Sequenced by immunoSEQ multiplex PCR; TCRdb stores in-frame clones only, minus some. The sample records roughly 120,000 clones, around 79% being singletons. The sequencing sample was made of peripheral blood. Source of these receptors: a man aged 45-60 years with acute or convalescent COVID-19.

The V gene is TRBV4-1, the J gene TRBJ1-2, with D perhaps TRBD1 (6 bases). The CDR3 runs 14 residues. V was trimmed by 4 bases and J by 4 bases, leaving 13 bases between them. CDR1 and CDR2 from the germline V gene are MGHRA and YSYEKL. This CDR3 reads CASSPTGNIYGYTF. The DNA for the CDR3 is TGCGCCAGCAGCCCAACAGGGAATATCTATGGCTACACCTTC.

CDR3 sequence (DNA): TGCGCCAGCAGCTGGGACAGTCCCACCGGGGAGCTGTTTTTT. Translation: CASSWDSPTGELFF. The V gene is TRBV5-1, the J gene TRBJ2-2; 7 bases are shared with TRBD1. CDR3 length: 14 residues. V lost 3 bases, J lost 4 bases, and 3 bases stayed unmatched. Germline V gives CDR1 SGHRS, CDR2 YFSETQ.

This clone was seen only a few times. This chain links TRBV29-1 with TRBJ2-7, with 9 bases lining up with TRBD1. Germline-derived CDR1 and CDR2 are SQVTM and ANQGSEA. V dropped 7 bases and J dropped 5; count of bases not matched to a gene: 6. CDR3 length equals 12 residues. The CDR3 reads CSASGTGNEQYF. CDR3 nucleotides: TGCAGCGCATCCGGGACAGGGAACGAGCAGTACTTC.

V is TRBV7-3 and J is TRBJ1-2, with TRBD1 as a possible D gene (6 bases). The CDR3 consists of 13 residues. CDR1 and CDR2 (germline): SGHTA, FQGTGA. The V end lost 3 bases, the J end lost 7 bases, and 12 bases lay between the germline ends. The CDR3 DNA sequence: TGTGCCAGCAGCTTCCAGGGGCAAAGTGGCTACACCTTC. This translates into CASSFQGQSGYTF.

The chain recombines TRBV27 with TRBJ2-7; 15 bases agree with TRBD2. Germline CDR1 MNHEY, CDR2 SMNVEV (reference sequence). V was pared by 3 bases and J by 4 bases, with 10 bases of the junction left unmatched. The CDR3 is made up of 18 amino acids. Here the CDR3 DNA reads TGTGCCAGCAGTTTTGGACTAGCGGGAGGGCCAAAATTGTACGAGCAGTACTTC. Protein product: CASSFGLAGGPKLYEQYF.

The V and J genes are TRBV14 and TRBJ1-6, with D possibly being TRBD1 (6 bases). CDR1 SGHDN and CDR2 FVKESK come from the germline V gene. CDR3 length equals 16 residues. V gave up 1 base and J gave up 8 bases, with 15 bases separating them. The CDR3 nucleotides are TGTGCCAGCAGCCAAGCTGGGGGGGGCTCGTATTCACCCCTCCACTTT. It encodes CASSQAGGGSYSPLHF.

The V gene is TRBV9, the J gene TRBJ2-1; TRBD2 matches at 8 bases. The CDR3 totals 16 residues. Germline-derived CDR1 and CDR2 are SGDLS and YYNGEE. V was pared by 1 base and J by 7 bases, with 10 bases of the junction left unmatched. Here the CDR3 reads CASSVYGTRVWNEQFF. For the CDR3, the DNA is TGTGCCAGCAGCGTATACGGGACTAGAGTTTGGAATGAGCAGTTCTTC.

This clone showed up just a few times. V gene TRBV7-9 combines with J gene TRBJ2-3; D is undetermined. V lost 5 bases, J lost 5 bases, and 11 bases lay in between. In germline, CDR1 is SEHNR, CDR2 FQNEAQ (reference sequence). This CDR3 has 13 amino acids. The chain's CDR3 is CASSPPSLDTQYF. Here the CDR3 DNA reads TGTGCCAGCAGCCCTCCCAGTCTAGATACGCAGTATTTT. Based on the CDR3 plus reference TRBV7-9 and TRBJ2-3, the full variable domain is DTGVSQNPRHKITKRGQNVTFRCDPISEHNRLYWYRQTLGQGPEFLTYFQNEAQLEKSRLLSDRFSAERPKGSFSTLEIQRTEQGDSAMYLCASSPPSLDTQYFGPGTRLTVL.

The CDR3 DNA is TGTGCCAGCAGCTTTCAACAGGGGGCTGGCAATCAGCCCCAGCATTTT. Translation gives CASSFQQGAGNQPQHF. The genes are TRBV7-8 and TRBJ1-5, with 9 nucleotides matching TRBD1. This CDR3 is 16 amino acids long. Germline V gene sequence: CDR1 SGHVS, CDR2 FQNEAQ. The ends lost 3 bases at V and 2 bases at J; junction bases unmatched: 5.

The rearrangement joins TRBV12-3 or TRBV12-4 to TRBJ2-1; 12 bases are a match to TRBD2. CDR3 size: 13 residues. V lost 10 bases, J lost 5 bases, and 3 bases stayed unmatched. CDR3 protein: CATGTSGHNEQFF. The CDR3 DNA reads as TGTGCCACCGGGACTAGCGGGCACAATGAGCAGTTCTTC.

The V gene is TRBV7-9, the J gene TRBJ2-7; D may be TRBD1 (6 bases). The CDR3 runs to 15 residues. Trimming removed 1 base at V and 6 bases at J, with 16 bases between. Germline V lookup: CDR1 SEHNR, CDR2 FQNEAQ (reference sequence). CDR3: CASSLVDSGAAEQYF. The CDR3 bases are TGTGCCAGCAGCTTAGTGGATTCAGGGGCGGCCGAGCAGTACTTC.

This clone was seen more than once but under ten times. This sequence joins TRBV9 and TRBJ1-3; 8 bases line up with TRBD1. The ends lost 0 bases at V and 0 bases at J; junction bases unmatched: 2. There are 16 residues in the CDR3. Germline V CDR1 and CDR2: SGDLS, YYNGEE. CDR3 residues: CASSVAQGASGNTIYF. The CDR3, as DNA: TGTGCCAGCAGCGTAGCGCAGGGGGCCTCTGGAAACACCATATATTTT.

The chain couples TRBV2 to TRBJ1-3; 12 bases match TRBD1. Germline V gene data show CDR1 as SNHLY and CDR2 as FYNNEI. The junction had 5 bases not matched to a gene; V was cut back by 3 bases and J by 8 bases. The CDR3 is made up of 15 amino acids. The CDR3 DNA reads TGTGCCAGCAGTGAGGGACAGGGGGCTGGGGACACCATATATTTT. Its translation: CASSEGQGAGDTIYF.

The chain employs TRBV28 and TRBJ2-3; tentatively, D is TRBD2 (7 bases). This CDR3 contains 14 residues. Germline CDR1 reads MDHEN; CDR2 reads SYDVKM. V lost 8 bases and J 5 bases, leaving 17 bases between the germline ends. The DNA for the CDR3 is TGTGCCAGCCCCGAGCAGGGAGGGGGAGATACGCAGTATTTT. Protein sequence: CASPEQGGGDTQYF.

The V and J genes are TRBV2 and TRBJ2-1, with D tentatively TRBD2 (5 bases). The V end was cut by 6 bases, the J end by 9 bases, with 12 bases between. In germline, CDR1 is SNHLY, CDR2 FYNNEI. The CDR3 has 12 amino acids. CDR3 loop: CASRAESGEQFF. CDR3 nucleotides: TGTGCCAGCAGGGCGGAAAGCGGTGAGCAGTTCTTC.

This clone was counted once. This chain uses TRBV15 with TRBJ2-7; 7 bases agree with TRBD1. V lost 5 bases and J lost 1; bases outside the gene matches: 5. The CDR3 runs to 14 residues. Germline V CDR1 and CDR2: LNHNV, YYDKDF (reference sequence). The CDR3 region is CATSREGQSYEQYF. CDR3 DNA sequence: TGTGCCACCAGCCGCGAGGGACAGTCCTACGAGCAGTACTTC.

This clone was seen only a few times. CDR3: CASSAQGGKETQYF. CDR3 coding DNA: TGTGCCAGCAGCGCACAGGGAGGGAAAGAGACCCAGTACTTC. V gene TRBV9 combines with J gene TRBJ2-5, with D maybe TRBD2 (7 bases). This CDR3 has 14 amino acids. Trimming took off 3 bases at V and 3 bases at J, with 12 bases between the two ends. CDR1 is SGDLS, CDR2 YYNGEE, per germline.

This clone was seen once. The chain employs TRBV10-1 and TRBJ1-1; TRBD1 matches at 9 bases. The CDR3 spans 14 residues. Germline lookup yields CDR1 WNHNN and CDR2 SYGVQD (reference sequence). J lost 4 bases, V lost 4 bases, and 4 bases had no gene match. This CDR3 is CASSAGQGTTEAFF. The CDR3 coding sequence is TGCGCCAGCAGTGCAGGACAGGGGACCACTGAAGCTTTCTTT.

The chain combines TRBV5-1 with TRBJ1-3; tentatively, D is TRBD1 (5 bases). This CDR3 has 16 amino acids. V dropped 4 bases and J dropped 0 bases, with 14 bases sitting between them. CDR1 and CDR2 from the germline V gene are SGHRS and YFSETQ. CDR3 amino acids: CASSRGSSSSGNTIYF. CDR3 coding DNA: TGCGCCAGCAGCCGGGGGTCTTCTAGCTCTGGAAACACCATATATTTT.

This sequence joins TRBV3-1 (or the pseudogene TRBV3-2) and TRBJ1-2, with a tentative D call TRBD1 (6 bases). V was clipped by 4 bases and J by 9 bases, with 24 bases between them. There are 16 residues in the CDR3. Germline V gene lookup returns CDR1 LGHDT and CDR2 YNNKEL (reference sequence). The CDR3 sequence is CASSLRPGVTPISYTF. CDR3 coding DNA: TGTGCCAGCAGCCTACGGCCAGGGGTTACCCCTATTAGCTACACCTTC.

The chain recombines TRBV30 with TRBJ1-1; no reliable D call. From germline, CDR1 is GTSNPN and CDR2 SVGIG (reference sequence). Deletions cut 0 bases from V and 8 bases from J, with 7 bases between. The CDR3 has 11 amino acids. CDR3 sequence: CAWSVGGEAFF. CDR3 in DNA: TGTGCCTGGAGTGTGGGCGGGGAAGCTTTCTTT. Full variable domain (outside the CDR3, taken from reference TRBV30 and TRBJ1-1): SQTIHQWPATLVQPVGSPLSLECTVEGTSNPNLYWYRQAAGRGLQLLFYSVGIGQISSEVPQNLSASRPQDRQFILSSKKLLLSDSGFYLCAWSVGGEAFFGQGTRLTVV.

V and J are TRBV29-1 and TRBJ2-3, with 12 bases matching TRBD1. Trimming cost V 3 bases and J 4 bases; bases outside gene matches: 8. This CDR3 region has 16 residues. Germline CDR1 reads SQVTM; CDR2 reads ANQGSEA. CDR3 DNA sequence: TGCAGCGTTGACTCCCGGGACAGGGGGCGGGCAGATACGCAGTATTTT. This translates into CSVDSRDRGRADTQYF.

The chain joins TRBV11-2 to TRBJ2-3; TRBD2 aligns across 9 bases. Germline V gene data show CDR1 as SGHAT and CDR2 as FQNNGV. The CDR3 totals 15 residues. J lost 0 bases, V lost 4 bases, and 2 bases had no gene match. The CDR3 region has the DNA TGTGCCAGCAGCTATAGCGGGGGTAGCACAGATACGCAGTATTTT. It yields the protein CASSYSGGSTDTQYF.

This clone has more than one count but fewer than ten. The chain is built from TRBV2 and TRBJ2-7; 10 nucleotides match TRBD1. V lost 4 bases, J lost 6 bases, and 6 bases stayed unmatched. Germline lookup yields CDR1 SNHLY and CDR2 FYNNEI. The CDR3 has 14 residues. The CDR3 loop is CASSGGQGRAEQYF. The CDR3 DNA sequence: TGTGCCAGCAGTGGGGGACAGGGGCGGGCCGAGCAGTACTTC.

Here the CDR3 DNA reads TGTGCCAGCAGCTTAAATCCCAGGGATAATTCACCCCTCCACTTT. This encodes CASSLNPRDNSPLHF. The V gene is TRBV11-2, the J gene TRBJ1-6; D possibly corresponds to TRBD1 (5 bases). Germline V CDR1 and CDR2: SGHAT, FQNNGV. The CDR3 runs to 15 residues. Trimming pared 2 bases from V and 5 bases from J, leaving 10 bases between.

The CDR3 nucleotides read TGTGCCAGCAGCTTGGGGTACAGAGAGCAGTTCTTC. It encodes CASSLGYREQFF. J is TRBJ2-1 and V is TRBV5-4; the D is unclear. This CDR3 is 12 amino acids long. The V gene's germline CDR1 is SGHNT and CDR2 YYREEE (reference sequence). Trimming took off 0 bases at V and 10 bases at J, with 8 bases between the two ends.

The chain combines TRBV19 with TRBJ1-2; D is undetermined. The CDR3 covers 13 residues. Between the trimmed V and J ends, which lost 7 bases and 6 bases, there was a span of 15 bases. Germline loops: CDR1 LNHDA, CDR2 SQIVND (reference sequence). CDR3 protein: CASKERDSNGYTF. DNA of the CDR3: TGTGCCAGTAAAGAGCGGGATTCTAATGGCTACACCTTC.

The chain uses TRBV6-5 and TRBJ2-5; D is ambiguous. Germline V gives CDR1 MNHEY, CDR2 SVGAGI. Trimming removed 4 bases from V and 5 bases from J, with 17 bases in between. CDR3 length equals 15 residues. DNA for the CDR3: TGTGCCAGCAGTTCGTCTTTGGCCGTGGTGGAGACCCAGTACTTC. Amino acid sequence: CASSSSLAVVETQYF.

This clone appeared many times. The V gene is TRBV30, the J gene TRBJ2-7, with D perhaps TRBD1 (6 bases). In germline, CDR1 is GTSNPN, CDR2 SVGIG (reference sequence). V was shortened by 1 base and J by 4 bases, with 11 bases between the two germline ends. This CDR3 is built from 13 residues. The CDR3 spells CAWSEGQGYEQYF. The CDR3 coding sequence is TGTGCCTGGAGTGAGGGACAAGGATACGAGCAGTACTTC. The full variable domain, rest sourced from reference TRBV30 and TRBJ2-7, is SQTIHQWPATLVQPVGSPLSLECTVEGTSNPNLYWYRQAAGRGLQLLFYSVGIGQISSEVPQNLSASRPQDRQFILSSKKLLLSDSGFYLCAWSEGQGYEQYFGPGTRLTVT.

This clone was observed a few times. The chain is built from TRBV24-1 and TRBJ1-1; D ambiguous. CDR3 size: 17 residues. Germline V gene data show CDR1 as KGHDR and CDR2 as SFDVKD. The V and J ends lost 4 bases and 0 bases respectively, with 17 bases between them. CDR3 residues: CATSDCQFWPMNTEAFF. CDR3 in DNA: TGTGCCACCAGTGACTGCCAGTTTTGGCCCATGAACACTGAAGCTTTCTTT.